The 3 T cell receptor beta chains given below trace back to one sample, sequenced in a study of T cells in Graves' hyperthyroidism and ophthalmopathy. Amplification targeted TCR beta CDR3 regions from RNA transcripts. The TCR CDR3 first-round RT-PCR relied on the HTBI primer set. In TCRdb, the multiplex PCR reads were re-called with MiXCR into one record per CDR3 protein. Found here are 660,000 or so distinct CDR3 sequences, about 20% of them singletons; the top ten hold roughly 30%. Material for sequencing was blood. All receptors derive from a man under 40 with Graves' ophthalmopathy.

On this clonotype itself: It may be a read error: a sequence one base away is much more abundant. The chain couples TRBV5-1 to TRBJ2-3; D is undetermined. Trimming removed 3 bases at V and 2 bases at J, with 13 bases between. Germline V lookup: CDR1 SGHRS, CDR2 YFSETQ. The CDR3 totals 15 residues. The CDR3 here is CASSSVSGYTDTQYF. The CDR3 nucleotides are TGCGCCAGCAGCTCAGTCTCAGGTTACACAGATACGCAGTATTTT.

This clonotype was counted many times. The CDR3 here is CAWSVWRTGGTEAFF. The CDR3 nucleotides are TGTGCCTGGAGTGTATGGCGGACAGGGGGAACTGAAGCTTTCTTT. V is TRBV30 and J is TRBJ1-1; 10 nucleotides agree with TRBD1. Germline loops: CDR1 GTSNPN, CDR2 SVGIG (reference sequence). Losses at the gene ends were 0 bases for V and 5 bases for J; bases not matched to a gene: 6. CDR3 length equals 15 residues.

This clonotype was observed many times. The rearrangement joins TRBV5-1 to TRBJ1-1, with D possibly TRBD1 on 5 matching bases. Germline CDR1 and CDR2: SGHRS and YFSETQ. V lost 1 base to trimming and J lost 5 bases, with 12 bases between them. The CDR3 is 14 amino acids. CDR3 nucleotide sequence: TGCGCCAGCAGCTTGTTGGGGACCGAAACTGAAGCTTTCTTT. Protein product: CASSLLGTETEAFF.